These T cell receptor beta chains were read from a single sample in a study of shared clonotypes between healthy human individuals. Some clones are missing from TCRdb's copy, which holds only in-frame ones; the method was immunoSEQ multiplex PCR. The data show 1,400,000 or so clones, with 97% to 99% seen just once and around 0.33% held by the top ten. What was sequenced was naive CD4+ T cells sorted from blood. Receptors originate from a man aged 25 to 45 in good health. Each CDR3 is given with its conserved first and last residue. A D gene is named only where the DNA matches it firmly. Clone size is shown for a subset of rows, as once, few, many or a class of expanded clone.

clone size: NA; D gene: TRBD1; J gene: TRBJ1-1; V gene: TRBV15; CDR3 DNA: TGTGCCACCAGCAGAGGTGGGACAGTGAACACTGAAGCTTTCTTT; CDR3 protein: CATSRGGTVNTEAFF
clone size: NA; D gene: NA; J gene: TRBJ1-2; V gene: TRBV19; CDR3 DNA: TGTGCCAGTAGTATTGGTCGGGGGCGCGACTATGGCTACACCTTC; CDR3 protein: CASSIGRGRDYGYTF
clone size: NA; D gene: NA; J gene: TRBJ2-7; V gene: TRBV5-1; CDR3 DNA: TGCGCCAGCAGCCCAAACCCACCCGGGAGAGGGGTACCGCGTGAGCAGTACTTC; CDR3 protein: CASSPNPPGRGVPREQYF
clone size: NA; D gene: NA; J gene: TRBJ1-5; V gene: TRBV5-6; CDR3 DNA: TGTGCCAGCAGCTCACAGGATAGCAATCAGCCCCAGCATTTT; CDR3 protein: CASSSQDSNQPQHF
clone size: NA; D gene: NA; J gene: TRBJ1-5; V gene: TRBV2; CDR3 DNA: TGTGCCAGCAGTGGGGGCACAGACAATCAGCCCCAGCATTTT; CDR3 protein: CASSGGTDNQPQHF
clone size: once; D gene: NA; J gene: TRBJ1-2; V gene: TRBV6-1; CDR3 DNA: TGTGCCAGCAGTGAAGCACCCGGCCGTCGGGCATTGCGCGGCTACACCTTC; CDR3 protein: CASSEAPGRRALRGYTF
clone size: NA; D gene: TRBD2; J gene: TRBJ2-1; V gene: TRBV29-1; CDR3 DNA: TGCAGCGTCGTTTCGGCTAGCGGGAGGAGCAATGAGCAGTTCTTC; CDR3 protein: CSVVSASGRSNEQFF
clone size: NA; D gene: NA; J gene: TRBJ2-3; V gene: TRBV18; CDR3 DNA: TGTGCCAGCTCACCACTAGCCAAGTCTAGCACAGATACGCAGTATTTT; CDR3 protein: CASSPLAKSSTDTQYF
clone size: NA; D gene: TRBD1; J gene: TRBJ2-4; V gene: TRBV10-1; CDR3 DNA: TGCGCCAGCAGTTCTCAGGGGGCTCGGGACATTCAGTACTTC; CDR3 protein: CASSSQGARDIQYF
clone size: NA; D gene: NA; J gene: TRBJ1-4; V gene: TRBV30; CDR3 DNA: TGTGCCTGGAACCCGGGGGCTAATCGGGAAAAACTGTTTTTT; CDR3 protein: CAWNPGANREKLFF
clone size: NA; D gene: NA; J gene: TRBJ1-2; V gene: TRBV5-1; CDR3 DNA: TGCGCCAGCAGCTTGTCCCCGGTAGCTAACTATGGCTACACCTTC; CDR3 protein: CASSLSPVANYGYTF
clone size: once; D gene: NA; J gene: TRBJ2-5; V gene: TRBV10-3; CDR3 DNA: TGTGCCATCAGTGACAGGGGTGAGACCCAGTACTTC; CDR3 protein: CAISDRGETQYF
clone size: NA; D gene: NA; J gene: TRBJ1-2; V gene: TRBV2; CDR3 DNA: TGTGCCAGCAGTGAAGCGATGGCACCTAACTATGGCTACACCTTC; CDR3 protein: CASSEAMAPNYGYTF
clone size: NA; D gene: TRBD1; J gene: TRBJ2-5; V gene: TRBV2; CDR3 DNA: TGTGCCAGCAGTCAGGGGGCAGGCGAGACCCAGTACTTC; CDR3 protein: CASSQGAGETQYF
clone size: NA; D gene: NA; J gene: TRBJ2-2; V gene: TRBV18; CDR3 DNA: TGTGCCAGCTCCACCGCCAGGGTTAGCACCGGGGAGCTGTTTTTT; CDR3 protein: CASSTARVSTGELFF